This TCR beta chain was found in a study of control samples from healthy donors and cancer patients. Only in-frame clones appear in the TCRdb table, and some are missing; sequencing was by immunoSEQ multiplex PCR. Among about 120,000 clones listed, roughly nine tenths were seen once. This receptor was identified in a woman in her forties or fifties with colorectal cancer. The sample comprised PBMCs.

The CDR3: CASSIPGNTIYF. Written as DNA, the CDR3 is TGTGCCAGTAGTATCCCCGGAAACACCATATATTTT. The chain recombines TRBV19 with TRBJ1-3, with unresolved D. CDR1 LNHDA and CDR2 SQIVND come from the germline V gene (reference sequence). The CDR3 totals 12 residues. V was cut by 3 bases and J by 4 bases, with 4 bases left in between.